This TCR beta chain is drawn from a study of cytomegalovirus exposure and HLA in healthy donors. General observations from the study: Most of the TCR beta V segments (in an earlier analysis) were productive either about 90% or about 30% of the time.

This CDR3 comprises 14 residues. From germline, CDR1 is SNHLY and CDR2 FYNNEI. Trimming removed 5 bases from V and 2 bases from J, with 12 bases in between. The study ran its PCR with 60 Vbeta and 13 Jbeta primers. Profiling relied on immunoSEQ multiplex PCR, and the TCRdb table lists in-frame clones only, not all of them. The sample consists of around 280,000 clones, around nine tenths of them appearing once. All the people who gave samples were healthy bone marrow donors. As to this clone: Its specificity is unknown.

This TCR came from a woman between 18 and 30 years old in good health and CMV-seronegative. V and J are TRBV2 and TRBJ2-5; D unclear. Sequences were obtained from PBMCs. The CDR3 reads CASSPVERQETQYF. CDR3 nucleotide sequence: TGTGCCAGCAGTCCTGTCGAGCGTCAAGAGACCCAGTACTTC.